This T cell receptor (beta chain) was profiled in a study of shared clonotypes between healthy human individuals. Several immunoSEQ 96-well plates shared each subset's DNA, each plate a replicate. As originally analysed: Filtering differed since immunoSEQ provided only junctions, with no quality scores. Sequencing used immunoSEQ multiplex PCR; TCRdb keeps in-frame clones, though not all of them. That table gives V, J and clone size, and the DNA gave D and trimming. The sample shows a few million clones, approximately 92% of them seen only once. On this clone: Other DNA sequences in the same sample also yield this CDR3.

With 5 bases clipped from V and 5 bases from J, the junction kept 6 bases outside the gene matches. The germline CDR1 and CDR2 sequences are MNHEY and SMNVEV (reference sequence). This CDR3 has 14 amino acids. Source material: naive CD4+ T cells sorted from blood. Sample subset: CD45RA+ positively selected. The chain is built from TRBV27 and TRBJ1-2; 9 bases match TRBD1. The TCR sequence derives from a young man in good health. CDR3: CASSLTGGGYGYTF. The CDR3 nucleotides are TGTGCCAGCAGTCTGACAGGGGGTGGGTATGGCTACACCTTC.